Below are 6 T cell receptor beta chains sequenced from a single sample in a study of CD8 T cells in ankylosing spondylitis. TCRdb used MiXCR to reprocess the 5' RACE reads, holding one entry per CDR3 protein. The sample includes roughly 130,000 distinct CDR3 sequences, about an eighth seen only once; the top ten take just under 3%. The sequenced sample was blood, either unsorted or a sorted T cell fraction (not recorded which). The receptors derive from a female donor with ankylosing spondylitis or in good health (not recorded which).

This clonotype has a handful of counts. The chain recombines TRBV18 with TRBJ2-2, with D tentatively TRBD2 (6 bases). Trimming stripped 2 bases from V and 6 bases from J, with 10 bases between. Germline V gives CDR1 KGHSH, CDR2 LQKENI. The CDR3 spans 14 residues. In nucleotides, the CDR3 is TGTGCCAGCTCACCATTTGCGGGACCCGGGGAGCTGTTTTTT. As protein: CASSPFAGPGELFF. Full variable domain (outside the CDR3, taken from reference TRBV18 and TRBJ2-2): NAGVMQNPRHLVRRRGQEARLRCSPMKGHSHVYWYRQLPEEGLKFMVYLQKENIIDESGMPKERFSAEFPKEGPSILRIQQVVRGDSAAYFCASSPFAGPGELFFGEGSRLTVL.

Ten or more counts support this clonotype. CDR3 nucleotides: TGCAGTGCTAGAGATTGGGCCGGGACTAGCGGGGGGGAGACCCAGTACTTC. This sequence encodes CSARDWAGTSGGETQYF. The chain is built from TRBV20-1 and TRBJ2-5; 15 positions match TRBD2. The CDR3 has 17 residues. Germline V lookup: CDR1 DFQATT, CDR2 SNEGSKA (reference sequence). V lost 0 bases and J lost 5; bases outside the gene matches: 7.

The rearrangement joins TRBV7-2 to TRBJ2-5, with D uncertain. The germline V gene has CDR1 SGHTA and CDR2 FQGNSA. The CDR3 has 15 amino acids. V lost 0 bases, J lost 1 base, and 9 bases lay in between. The CDR3 bases are TGTGCCAGCAGCTTAGCTTCGGCAGGCCAAGAGACCCAGTACTTC. Amino acids: CASSLASAGQETQYF. The full variable domain, completed using reference TRBV7-2 and TRBJ2-5, is GAGVSQSPSNKVTEKGKDVELRCDPISGHTALYWYRQSLGQGLEFLIYFQGNSAPDKSGLPSDRFSAERTGGSVSTLTIQRTQQEDSAVYLCASSLASAGQETQYFGPGTRLLVL.

This clonotype has more than one count but fewer than ten. The chain employs TRBV29-1 and TRBJ2-2; TRBD2 agrees at 8 bases. Germline V lookup: CDR1 SQVTM, CDR2 ANQGSEA. V lost 7 bases to trimming and J lost 2 bases; unmatched junction nucleotides: 3. The CDR3 is made up of 13 amino acids. The CDR3 bases are TGCAGCGCACGGACTAGCAACACCGGGGAGCTGTTTTTT. Translation gives CSARTSNTGELFF.

This clonotype was seen at least ten times. The chain joins TRBV29-1 to TRBJ2-2; 8 nucleotides line up with TRBD1. Germline loops: CDR1 SQVTM, CDR2 ANQGSEA. The CDR3 length is 14 residues. V was pared by 5 bases and J by 4 bases, with 6 bases of the junction left unmatched. CDR3 nucleotide sequence: TGCAGCGTTAGGACAGGGCGGATCACCGGGGAGCTGTTTTTT. It encodes CSVRTGRITGELFF.

The table lists this clonotype with a few counts. The chain recombines TRBV3-1 with TRBJ2-2; either TRBD1 or TRBD2 may fit D (5 bases each). Germline V lookup: CDR1 LGHDT, CDR2 YNNKEL (reference sequence). This CDR3 region has 15 residues. Trimming pared 2 bases from V and 5 bases from J, leaving 12 bases between. The CDR3 coding sequence is TGTGCCAGCAGCCAACGGCAGGGACGAACCGGGGAGCTGTTTTTT. The encoded protein is CASSQRQGRTGELFF.